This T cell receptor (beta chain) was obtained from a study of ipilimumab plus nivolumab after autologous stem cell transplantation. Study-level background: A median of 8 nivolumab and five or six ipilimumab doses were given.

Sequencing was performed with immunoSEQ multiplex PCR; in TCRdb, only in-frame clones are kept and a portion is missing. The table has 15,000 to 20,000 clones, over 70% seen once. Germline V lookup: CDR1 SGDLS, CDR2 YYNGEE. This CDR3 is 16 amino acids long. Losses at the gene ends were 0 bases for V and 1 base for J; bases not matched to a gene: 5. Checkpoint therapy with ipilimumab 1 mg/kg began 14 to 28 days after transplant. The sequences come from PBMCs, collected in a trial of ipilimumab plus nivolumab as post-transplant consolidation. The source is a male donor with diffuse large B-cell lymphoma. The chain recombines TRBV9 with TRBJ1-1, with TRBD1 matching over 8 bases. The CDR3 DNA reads TGTGCCAGCAGCGTAGTAGGACAGGGATGGAACACTGAAGCTTTCTTT. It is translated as CASSVVGQGWNTEAFF.